The present TCR beta chain was sequenced within a study of cytomegalovirus exposure and HLA in healthy donors. Study-wide points: In a later analysis, a missense DCLRE1C variant was linked to TCR beta V- and J-gene trimming. CMV serostatus was the only immune exposure information that was available.

This PCR relied on a set of 60 Vbeta primers and 13 Jbeta primers. TCRdb keeps only in-frame clones here, not all; method: immunoSEQ multiplex PCR. The profile shows 95,000 to 150,000 clones, approximately 80% of them singletons. V dropped 5 bases and J dropped 4 bases, with 17 bases sitting between them. Germline V gene data show CDR1 as MDHEN and CDR2 as SYDVKM. This CDR3 is built from 16 residues. With respect to this clone: Its target is unknown.

The receptor was derived from a man aged 50 to 59 in good health and CMV-seronegative. The specimen was PBMCs. The V and J genes are TRBV28 and TRBJ2-2; the D gene is possibly TRBD2 (6 bases). The DNA of the CDR3 is TGTGCCAGCAGTCCCTCGGAGGGGCAGAGCACCGGGGAGCTGTTTTTT. Its protein product is CASSPSEGQSTGELFF.